The sequence of this T cell receptor beta chain was determined in a study of regulatory T cells in long-lasting Graves disease (dated by TCRdb to the early 2020s). About the investigation overall: Patients with newly diagnosed Graves' disease had been on antithyroid drugs for under 3 months. The study took place in China and was registered as a clinical trial. Patients with persistent Graves' disease were compared with patients with newly diagnosed Graves' disease using TCR sequencing and RNA sequencing of peripheral blood. A total of some 33 samples were covered by TCR sequencing, comprising some 13 persistent and some 20 newly diagnosed Graves' disease patients.

Findings and caveats that apply to the study as a whole: The study examined only peripheral blood because the primary lesion, thyroid tissue, could not be accessed. Compared with newly diagnosed patients, persistent Graves' disease patients had lower TCR Shannon entropy and fewer highly expanded clones, which suggests clonal expansion. Persistent patients shared more public clonotypes among themselves (2,741) than newly diagnosed patients did (over 950). The authors noted that the small sample size was a limitation that may lower accuracy. Sequencing and analysis were restricted to the TCR beta chain. Persistent disease showed preferential use of TRBV28, TRBJ1-2 and TRBJ2-5, whereas newly diagnosed disease favored TRBV20-1 and TRBJ2-1.

This clonotype came up many times. What antigen it recognizes has not been identified. Base qualities are not at hand, and no much larger clone is one base apart. The time point label, read with the paper, signifies: newly diagnosed GD, antithyroid drugs for less than 3 months. For both TCR sequencing and RNA sequencing, RNA was extracted from PBMCs in TRIzol. Graves' disease was diagnosed according to American Thyroid Association guidelines. Recruitment of patients was carried out at an endocrinology department in Xi'an, China. Each patient gave 7 to 9.5 milliliters of peripheral blood, collected in an EDTA anticoagulant tube. Ficoll Paque Plus density gradient separation was used to isolate PBMCs, and no further T cell sorting was done. RNA quality was checked with an Agilent 2100 Bioanalyzer and agarose gel, and concentration with a NanoDrop 2000. The library relied on multiplex PCR. Sequenced on an Illumina HiSeq 4000. TCR beta libraries were built with iRepertoire HTBI primers and Arm-PCR amplification of CDR3 regions. Gel purification was performed on PCR products prior to sequencing. On the study's bioinformatics: Gene usage analysis of CDR3 amino acid clonotypes relied on the roughly 60 TRBV and around 13 TRBJ segments identified across samples. Filtered high-quality paired reads were merged into contigs using COPE and FqMerger. Contigs were aligned with BLAST to IMGT TRBV, TRBD and TRBJ reference genes, and CDR3 was defined per IMGT. Any clonotype with a frequency above 0.1% was counted as a highly expanded clone. Shannon entropy was used to measure repertoire diversity, and the Gini coefficient was used to measure V-J evenness. Clonotypes shared by more than one individual were considered public. In-frame beta chains were kept once TCRdb had trimmed the public reads at Q25 with fastp and called clones with MiXCR. Identical CDR3 proteins give one entry, which carries the most common genes and DNA. The V and J calls shown here were made by TCRdb, not taken from the authors' results. The sample includes a few hundred thousand distinct CDR3 sequences, with 12% observed a single time. The biggest ten clones account for about 20% of the sample.

Deletion took 1 base off V and 6 bases off J, with a span of 16 bases between the germline ends. Looking up the germline V gene (reference sequence) yields CDR1 DFQATT and CDR2 SNEGSKA. From the cysteine up to the phenylalanine, the CDR3 has a length of 15 residues. Left in the record is the CDR3 DNA by itself, 45 bases read in frame from the first base. These data were likewise used in another study, on T cells in Graves' hyperthyroidism and ophthalmopathy. From that second study: A patient counted as having stable Graves' hyperthyroidism if no progression to ophthalmopathy occurred over 18 months of follow-up. Hyperthyroidism patients were aged 18 to 65 years and newly diagnosed, with disease duration of less than 2 months. Any patient with an uncontrolled infection, another autoimmune disease, pregnancy or lactation was excluded. Clinical symptoms, serum thyroxine and TRAb, thyroid ultrasound, and orbital computed tomography formed the basis for the diagnoses. A first-round RT-PCR of the TCR CDR3 used the HTBI primer set with the Qiagen OneStep RT-PCR kit. Most expanded thyroid clonotypes (frequency above 0.001) were also found in blood, which suggests that blood repertoires may mirror thyroid immune responses. A 13 V-J signature model separated ophthalmopathy from stable hyperthyroidism, with approximately 86% sensitivity and roughly 82% specificity in cross-validation and 80%/75% in testing. In validation, the model predicted progression to ophthalmopathy with over 60% sensitivity and 72% to 85% specificity, a median of approximately 6.7 months before onset. TCR V-J signatures able to tell the groups apart were searched for in a discovery cohort of approximately 95 patients, of whom fewer than 45 had Graves' ophthalmopathy and roughly 57 had stable Graves' hyperthyroidism. Whether ophthalmopathy could be predicted prospectively was tested in an independent validation cohort made up of fewer than 20 hyperthyroidism patients plus 17 patients who later progressed to ophthalmopathy. The roughly 94 discovery patients were randomly split 7:3 into training and test sets. In more than 5 Graves' hyperthyroidism patients, the study also compared T-cell repertoires from thyroid tissue with T-cell repertoires from blood. Once sampling was done, hyperthyroidism patients were given methimazole at a starting dose of 30 mg daily, whereas ophthalmopathy patients were given high-dose intravenous methylprednisolone. Libraries were constructed in a second round of multiplex PCR, after which size selection and purification were performed. Paired-end sequencing of the libraries was performed with 100 bp reads on an Illumina HiSeq2000. SOAPnuke was used to process the raw data, removing reads that contained adapters or uncalled bases, had a mean Phred below 15, or lacked an exact match to the constant primer or identifier. High-quality paired reads were merged using COPE v1.2.5, and each unique nucleotide sequence was defined as a clonotype. Clonotypes were aligned to IMGT TRBV, TRBD and TRBJ reference segments using MiTCR v1.1. The analysis was restricted to V-J combinations with a frequency above 0.0001, which together covered roughly 99% of the repertoires. A TCS score was defined as the ratio of F50 (clonal expansion) to E x V (chaos), with BLOSUM62-based TCRdist applied between CDR3 peptides within each V-J. Welch's t-statistics and random forest reduced 514 V-J features to 13, which were used in a naive Bayes classifier (R e1071). Sample size was not statistically predetermined, and investigators were not blinded to group allocation. The paper describes TCR Vbeta CDR3 sequencing of more than 120 peripheral blood samples, made up of 43 ophthalmopathy patients, roughly 72 hyperthyroidism patients and some 17 progressor patients.

This clonotype was sampled from a woman under 30 with Graves disease. Donor details come from another sample of the same person, matched by shared clones. This specimen was peripheral blood mononuclear cells (PBMCs), taken at new diagnosis, from a patient treated with antithyroid drugs. In this chain, TRBV20-1 is recombined with TRBJ1-5, with the D gene not confidently named. The DNA sequence is given as TGCAGTGCTAGAGTTCAGAGTGAGGGTGTTCAGCCCCAGCATTTT. The resulting protein is CSARVQSEGVQPQHF.